This is a list of T cell receptor beta chains from one sample in a study of T cell repertoires in aging, cancer and after chemotherapy. TCRdb reanalysed the multiplex PCR reads using MiXCR and keeps one entry per CDR3 protein. The profile shows some 2,500 distinct CDR3 sequences, roughly 20% of them singletons. The sequenced sample consisted of blood. These receptors all come from a human donor with a solid tumor. CDR3s include the opening cysteine and the closing phenylalanine or tryptophan. A D gene is named only where the DNA matches it firmly. Expanded clones get a size class; other rows say once, few or many, or leave the size out.

J,D,V,size,CDR3,DNA
TRBJ2-2,-,TRBV29-1,hyperexpanded,CSVGRRNTGELFF,TGCAGCGTTGGTCGCAGGAACACCGGGGAGCTGTTTTTT
TRBJ1-5,TRBD1,TRBV20-1,few,CSARSGQRNQPQHF,TGCAGTGCTAGATCGGGACAGCGAAATCAGCCCCAGCATTTT
TRBJ2-2,-,TRBV10-3,-,CAISVDTGELFF,TGTGCCATCAGTGTAGACACCGGGGAGCTGTTTTTT
TRBJ2-3,-,TRBV20-1,few,CSAQEEAMLDTQYF,TGCAGTGCACAAGAAGAGGCGATGCTGGATACGCAGTATTTT
TRBJ2-1,-,TRBV5-1,few,CASAPQTAGNEQFF,TGCGCCAGTGCCCCTCAGACTGCGGGGAATGAGCAGTTCTTC
TRBJ2-7,-,TRBV6-5,medium-sized,CASSPRGNGFYEQYF,TGTGCCAGCAGCCCTAGGGGGAACGGATTCTACGAGCAGTACTTC
TRBJ2-7,TRBD2,TRBV5-1,medium-sized,CASSLAPSGGAYEQYF,TGCGCCAGCAGCTTGGCCCCTAGCGGGGGAGCCTACGAGCAGTACTTC
TRBJ2-5,-,TRBV19,large,CASSIDAMAETQYF,TGTGCCAGTAGTATCGATGCTATGGCGGAGACCCAGTACTTC
TRBJ2-7,-,TRBV20-1,-,CSARQPNSYEQYF,TGCAGTGCTAGACAGCCCAATAGCTACGAGCAGTACTTC
TRBJ2-7,-,TRBV7-9,few,CASSQGVRYEQYF,TGCGCCAGCAGCCAAGGAGTCCGGTACGAGCAGTACTTC
TRBJ2-1,-,TRBV20-1,medium-sized,CSAGGGKAEQFF,TGCAGTGCCGGTGGGGGCAAGGCTGAGCAGTTCTTC
TRBJ2-2,TRBD1,TRBV11-2,few,CASRNRGRNTGELFF,TGTGCCAGCAGAAACAGGGGGCGTAACACCGGGGAGCTGTTTTTT
TRBJ2-2,TRBD2,TRBV25-1,-,CASTTRGTGELFF,TGTGCCAGCACGACGCGGGGGACCGGGGAGCTGTTTTTT
TRBJ1-1,TRBD1,TRBV6-2/TRBV6-3,medium-sized,CASSYHRTGNTEAFF,TGTGCCAGCAGTTACCATAGGACAGGAAACACTGAAGCTTTCTTT
TRBJ2-1,-,TRBV6-1,medium-sized,CASRKQGGSYNEQFF,TGTGCCAGCAGGAAACAGGGCGGCTCCTACAATGAGCAGTTCTTC
TRBJ1-5,-,TRBV5-8,-,CASSLRGRGQPQHF,TGTGCCAGCAGCTTGCGGGGGAGAGGGCAGCCCCAGCATTTT
TRBJ2-6,-,TRBV6-5,medium-sized,CASSAGSGANVLTF,TGTGCCAGCAGTGCGGGCTCTGGGGCCAACGTCCTGACTTTC
TRBJ1-5,TRBD1,TRBV28,few,CASRVQGALSQPQHF,TGTGCCAGCAGGGTACAGGGGGCGTTATCTCAGCCCCAGCATTTT
TRBJ2-7,TRBD2,TRBV10-2,-,CASRPGLPKEEQYF,TGCGCCAGCAGACCGGGACTACCCAAGGAGGAGCAGTACTTC
TRBJ2-3,-,TRBV6-1,medium-sized,CASRGGGSPLVLSTDTQYF,TGTGCCAGCCGAGGGGGAGGCTCACCTTTAGTCCTTAGCACAGATACGCAGTATTTT
TRBJ1-3,TRBD1,TRBV5-1,-,CASSAGGGSGNTIYF,TGCGCCAGCAGTGCAGGGGGTGGCTCTGGAAACACCATATATTTT
TRBJ2-2,TRBD2,TRBV7-2,-,CASSSTSGTTNTGELFF,TGTGCCAGCAGCTCGACTAGCGGGACTACGAACACCGGGGAGCTGTTTTTT
TRBJ1-2,-,TRBV7-2,medium-sized,CASSGQMNYGYTF,TGTGCCAGCAGCGGACAGATGAACTATGGCTACACCTTC
TRBJ2-7,TRBD2,TRBV27,medium-sized,CASSSVAGGRFRDEQYF,TGTGCCAGCAGCTCAGTAGCGGGAGGAAGATTTAGGGACGAGCAGTACTTC
TRBJ1-4,-,TRBV6-5,large,CASSYRGRTEKLFF,TGTGCCAGCAGTTACCGGGGACGGACTGAAAAACTGTTTTTT
TRBJ1-5,-,TRBV21-1,-,CASSKAEDPGQGNGGSNQPQHF,TGTGCCAGCAGCAAAGCCGAAGATCCGGGACAGGGGAATGGAGGAAGCAATCAGCCCCAGCATTTT
TRBJ2-1,-,TRBV28,few,CASSLTLPQQFF,TGTGCCAGCAGTTTAACCCTGCCCCAGCAGTTCTTC
TRBJ1-5,-,TRBV7-2,medium-sized,CASSLRGNQPQHF,TGTGCCAGCAGCTTAAGGGGCAATCAGCCCCAGCATTTT
TRBJ1-2,-,TRBV4-1,-,CASSQPGSGLSYGYTF,TGCGCCAGCAGCCAACCCGGCTCAGGGCTGAGCTATGGCTACACCTTC
TRBJ1-1,-,TRBV12-3/TRBV12-4,medium-sized,CASSSWGGERAFF,TGTGCCAGCAGTTCCTGGGGGGGCGAACGAGCTTTCTTT
TRBJ2-5,-,TRBV5-3,once,CARSLAETQYF,TGTGCCAGAAGCTTAGCAGAGACCCAGTACTTC
TRBJ2-4,-,TRBV19,medium-sized,CASSLESAKNIQYF,TGTGCCAGTAGTTTGGAATCAGCCAAAAACATTCAGTACTTC
TRBJ2-3,TRBD2,TRBV19,-,CASRWTLGLAGVADTQYF,TGTGCCAGTAGATGGACCCTTGGACTAGCGGGAGTGGCAGATACGCAGTATTTT
TRBJ2-1,-,TRBV5-1,medium-sized,CASSPEGAANEQFF,TGCGCCAGCAGCCCGGAGGGGGCGGCCAATGAGCAGTTCTTC
TRBJ2-5,TRBD1,TRBV11-2,-,CASSRLGQGARETQYF,TGTGCCAGCAGCCGCCTGGGACAGGGGGCCCGGGAGACCCAGTACTTC
TRBJ2-2,-,TRBV5-1,medium-sized,CVSSRGDLNTGELFF,TGCGTTTCAAGTCGGGGCGACTTGAACACCGGGGAGCTGTTTTTT
TRBJ1-3,-,TRBV28,few,CASREPGVAGNTIYF,TGTGCCAGCAGAGAGCCAGGGGTAGCAGGAAACACCATATATTTT
TRBJ2-1,TRBD2,TRBV24-1,-,CATSDSGRTLLAGAGNEQFF,TGTGCCACCAGTGATTCCGGCCGGACCCTACTAGCGGGAGCTGGGAATGAGCAGTTCTTC
TRBJ1-1,-,TRBV6-5,medium-sized,CASSFDRVMNTEAFF,TGTGCCAGCAGTTTCGACAGAGTAATGAACACTGAAGCTTTCTTT
TRBJ2-7,TRBD1,TRBV19,-,CASRSQTGDEQYF,TGTGCCAGTAGATCACAGACAGGGGACGAGCAGTACTTC
TRBJ1-2,TRBD1,TRBV20-1,few,CSATQGGNGYTF,TGCAGTGCTACCCAGGGGGGCAATGGCTACACCTTC
TRBJ1-2,TRBD1,TRBV20-1,-,CSAIPGQVSGYTF,TGCAGTGCCATTCCGGGACAGGTGAGCGGCTACACCTTC
TRBJ2-1,TRBD2,TRBV20-1,-,CSAPGTSGIGEQFF,TGCAGTGCCCCCGGGACTAGCGGGATTGGGGAGCAGTTCTTC
TRBJ2-1,TRBD2,TRBV7-2,-,CASSPAGAVNEQFF,TGTGCCAGCAGCCCAGCGGGGGCCGTCAATGAGCAGTTCTTC
TRBJ2-2,TRBD1,TRBV11-1,large,CASSSQGAGGELFF,TGTGCCAGCAGCTCCCAGGGGGCTGGCGGGGAGCTGTTTTTT
TRBJ2-3,TRBD2,TRBV5-1,-,CASSRGEGSTSTDTQYF,TGCGCCAGCAGCAGAGGGGAGGGGAGTACTAGCACAGATACGCAGTATTTT
TRBJ1-2,-,TRBV6-5,medium-sized,CASSLGPKHGYTF,TGTGCCAGCAGCTTGGGACCGAAACATGGCTACACCTTC
TRBJ1-5,TRBD1,TRBV20-1,-,CSARDSGGLVGNQPQHF,TGCAGTGCTAGAGATTCAGGGGGCCTGGTTGGCAATCAGCCCCAGCATTTT
TRBJ1-2,-,TRBV21-1,few,CASSKALWRSWYGYTF,TGTGCCAGCAGCAAAGCGCTGTGGAGGTCGTGGTATGGCTACACCTTC
TRBJ2-5,TRBD1,TRBV19,large,CASSTRGTGGETQYF,TGTGCCAGTAGTACTCGTGGGACAGGGGGTGAGACCCAGTACTTC
TRBJ2-5,TRBD2,TRBV6-2/TRBV6-3,medium-sized,CASSYSASGSETQYF,TGTGCCAGCAGTTACTCGGCTAGCGGGTCGGAGACCCAGTACTTC
TRBJ2-5,TRBD2,TRBV12-3/TRBV12-4,medium-sized,CASSLGLAGVSKTQYF,TGTGCCAGCAGTTTAGGACTAGCGGGAGTCTCAAAGACCCAGTACTTC
TRBJ2-7,-,TRBV11-2,-,CASSLSDGSYEQYF,TGTGCCAGCAGCTTATCTGACGGTTCCTACGAGCAGTACTTC
TRBJ2-1,TRBD1,TRBV5-1,few,CASSPGQGQYNEQFF,TGCGCCAGCAGCCCGGGTCAGGGACAGTACAATGAGCAGTTCTTC
TRBJ2-1,-,TRBV28,few,CASIPISAGNEQFF,TGTGCCAGCATACCCATATCGGCGGGCAATGAGCAGTTCTTC
TRBJ2-7,TRBD1,TRBV29-1,large,CSVERDSNEQYF,TGCAGCGTTGAACGGGACAGTAACGAGCAGTACTTC
TRBJ2-6,TRBD1,TRBV29-1,-,CSVGTGVGANVLTF,TGCAGCGTCGGGACAGGGGTGGGGGCCAACGTCCTGACTTTC